The 26 T cell receptor beta chains listed next were all sequenced from one sample in a study of T cell repertoires in cytomegalovirus infection. Using its own MiXCR run on the reads, TCRdb lists one record per CDR3 protein. This table holds some 130,000 distinct CDR3 sequences, roughly 9% found once. The sample taken for sequencing was PBMCs. The origin of the receptors is a human donor in good health (CMV status not recorded). Some clones in this sample may be carry-over from other donors' samples.

This clonotype was picked up many times. The V call is TRBV7-3, the J call TRBJ2-1; TRBD1 matches 8 bases. V shed 4 bases, J shed 6 bases, and the junction held 14 bases outside the gene matches. The germline CDR1 and CDR2 sequences are SGHTA and FQGTGA. The CDR3 loop spans 17 amino acids. CDR3 loop: CASSSHGRTGSSNEQFF. The CDR3 DNA follows: TGTGCCAGCAGCTCCCATGGCAGGACAGGGTCGTCCAATGAGCAGTTCTTC.

This clonotype appeared many times. This rearrangement joins TRBV7-2 to TRBJ1-1; D not resolved. CDR3 length equals 14 residues. Trimming removed 5 bases at V and 1 base at J, with 11 bases between. Per germline, CDR1 SGHTA and CDR2 FQGNSA. Here the CDR3 DNA reads TGTGCCAGCAGCCCCGGACGGAGGAACACTGAAGCTTTCTTT. Residues: CASSPGRRNTEAFF.

This clonotype was recorded at least ten times. The rearrangement links TRBV7-6 to TRBJ1-1, with D perhaps matching TRBD1 (6 bases). The CDR3 spans 14 residues. In germline, CDR1 is SGHVS, CDR2 FNYEAQ. V lost 1 base, J lost 4 bases, and 10 bases lay in between. The CDR3 nucleotides read TGTGCCAGCAGCTTAGGGCAGGGGTCCACTGAAGCTTTCTTT. Translation: CASSLGQGSTEAFF.

The chain links TRBV6-5 to TRBJ2-7; TRBD1 might be the D (5 bases). CDR1 is MNHEY, CDR2 SVGAGI, per germline. This CDR3 has 15 residues. The V and J ends lost 0 bases and 2 bases respectively, with 11 bases between them. As DNA, the CDR3 is TGTGCCAGCAGTTACTCCCCGGACACTACCTACGAGCAGTACTTC. Protein sequence: CASSYSPDTTYEQYF.

This clonotype was seen a few times. The V gene is TRBV5-1, the J gene TRBJ2-2; possible D gene TRBD2, 7 bases. Looked up from germline, CDR1 is SGHRS and CDR2 is YFSETQ. The CDR3 covers 18 residues. V was trimmed by 5 bases and J by 3 bases, leaving 23 bases between them. The CDR3 loop reads CASSPRRGAETYTGELFF. The CDR3 bases are TGCGCCAGCAGTCCCCGTCGGGGGGCTGAAACGTACACCGGGGAGCTGTTTTTT.

There are many counts of this clonotype. This chain joins TRBV28 and TRBJ2-7; D may be TRBD1 (6 bases). Germline CDR1 is MDHEN and CDR2 is SYDVKM. The CDR3 consists of 16 residues. V lost 5 bases to trimming and J lost 5 bases, with 22 bases between them. The CDR3 region has the DNA TGTGCCAGCAGTCCCCCGCCTGGACAGCGGCTCCACGAGCAGTACTTC. Amino acids: CASSPPPGQRLHEQYF.

This clonotype occurred many times. The V gene is TRBV7-2, the J gene TRBJ1-1; 8 bases agree with TRBD1. The CDR3 loop spans 18 amino acids. Trimming took 6 bases from V and 4 from J; bases not matched to a gene: 19. From germline, CDR1 is SGHTA and CDR2 FQGNSA. The DNA for the CDR3 is TGTGCCAGCAGATTACAGGGGGTGGCCCGTCGATGGGGCACTGAAGCTTTCTTT. Translating it yields CASRLQGVARRWGTEAFF.

The sample holds many counts of this clonotype. This chain joins TRBV19 and TRBJ1-6, with unresolved D. CDR1 LNHDA and CDR2 SQIVND come from the germline V gene (reference sequence). V gave up 3 bases and J gave up 5 bases, with 8 bases separating them. The CDR3 has 14 amino acids. This chain's CDR3 is CASSIFGNNSPLHF. The CDR3 coding sequence is TGTGCCAGTAGTATTTTTGGCAATAATTCACCCCTCCACTTT.

This clonotype came up many times. J is TRBJ1-1 and V is TRBV19, with a weak D call TRBD1 (5 bases). From germline, CDR1 is LNHDA and CDR2 SQIVND (reference sequence). CDR3 length: 14 residues. The V gene lost 5 bases and the J gene lost 3 bases, with 13 bases spanning the gap. The CDR3 region has the DNA TGTGCCAGTAGTGTCGACAGAGTATACACTGAAGCTTTCTTT. Translation gives CASSVDRVYTEAFF.

This clonotype was recorded at least ten times. The chain combines TRBV30 with TRBJ2-7; TRBD2 matches 8 bases. Germline lookup yields CDR1 GTSNPN and CDR2 SVGIG (reference sequence). The CDR3 spans 14 residues. Losses at the gene ends were 8 bases for V and 2 bases for J; bases not matched to a gene: 11. The CDR3 nucleotides are TGTGCCGGGAAGAGCGGGGGCTACACCTACGAGCAGTACTTC. Amino acids: CAGKSGGYTYEQYF.

This clonotype was observed many times. The CDR3 here is CASSPKLADLTDTQYF. Written as DNA, the CDR3 is TGTGCCAGCAGCCCAAAATTAGCGGACCTCACAGATACGCAGTATTTT. The rearrangement links TRBV7-8 to TRBJ2-3; tentative D call: TRBD2 (6 bases). The CDR3 runs to 16 residues. Germline values: CDR1 SGHVS, CDR2 FQNEAQ. The ends were cut back, 5 bases at V and 2 bases at J, with 17 bases in the middle.

This clonotype was seen at least ten times. The V call is TRBV7-9, the J call TRBJ2-7, with unresolved D. Germline V CDR1 and CDR2: SEHNR, FQNEAQ (reference sequence). The CDR3 contains 13 residues. With 4 bases removed from V and 0 bases from J, the gap between germline ends came to 7 bases. Here the CDR3 reads CASSSQISYEQYF. Written as DNA, the CDR3 is TGTGCCAGCAGCTCCCAAATCTCCTACGAGCAGTACTTC.

This clonotype was seen at least ten times. This rearrangement joins TRBV28 to TRBJ2-3; D remains unclear. CDR3 length equals 12 residues. Trimming pared 4 bases from V and 7 bases from J, leaving 9 bases between. Germline loops: CDR1 MDHEN, CDR2 SYDVKM. The CDR3 loop reads CASSSTDHTQYF. CDR3 sequence (DNA): TGTGCCAGCAGTTCGACCGACCATACGCAGTATTTT.

This clonotype has ten or more counts. The gene calls are TRBV28 and TRBJ1-1, with a possible D match to TRBD1 (5 bases). CDR3 length equals 16 residues. V gave up 5 bases and J gave up 1 base, with 17 bases separating them. Germline V gives CDR1 MDHEN, CDR2 SYDVKM. The CDR3 DNA follows: TGTGCCAGCAGTCCAAATATCGGGACGGCGAACACTGAAGCTTTCTTT. Translated: CASSPNIGTANTEAFF.

This clonotype was detected many times. The rearrangement links TRBV7-9 to TRBJ1-4; D may be TRBD1 (5 bases). Trimming removed 5 bases from V and 8 bases from J, with 18 bases in between. This CDR3 has 15 residues. Per germline, CDR1 SEHNR and CDR2 FQNEAQ (reference sequence). Here the CDR3 reads CASSTLGGIGEKLFF. CDR3 nucleotide sequence: TGTGCCAGCAGCACCCTTGGGGGTATAGGAGAAAAACTGTTTTTT. The full variable domain, with the rest looked up from reference TRBV7-9 and TRBJ1-4, is DTGVSQNPRHKITKRGQNVTFRCDPISEHNRLYWYRQTLGQGPEFLTYFQNEAQLEKSRLLSDRFSAERPKGSFSTLEIQRTEQGDSAMYLCASSTLGGIGEKLFFGSGTQLSVL.

This clonotype was detected many times. This sequence joins TRBV28 and TRBJ2-1; D unresolved. Germline loops: CDR1 MDHEN, CDR2 SYDVKM. The CDR3 is 15 amino acids. V lost 6 bases and J lost 2, with 14 bases in between. CDR3 bases: TGTGCCAGCAGGAGAAGCCACTCTCCCTACAATGAGCAGTTCTTC. This codes for CASRRSHSPYNEQFF.

There are many counts of this clonotype. The rearrangement joins TRBV19 to TRBJ1-6; no clear D. V was cut by 6 bases and J by 6 bases, with 9 bases left in between. The CDR3 covers 13 residues. Germline V gene sequence: CDR1 LNHDA, CDR2 SQIVND (reference sequence). The CDR3 loop is CASSPQPNSPLHF. The CDR3 DNA is TGTGCCAGTAGCCCCCAGCCTAATTCACCCCTCCACTTT.

The sample holds many counts of this clonotype. CDR3 loop: CSVEANTEAFF. The CDR3 bases are TGCAGCGTTGAGGCTAACACTGAAGCTTTCTTT. This chain uses TRBV29-1 with TRBJ1-1; no clear D gene. Germline CDR1 is SQVTM and CDR2 is ANQGSEA. The CDR3 extends over 11 amino acids. V lost 3 bases and J 2 bases, leaving 4 bases between the germline ends.

Ten or more counts support this clonotype. The genes are TRBV29-1 and TRBJ1-1; maybe TRBD1 (6 bases). From germline, CDR1 is SQVTM and CDR2 ANQGSEA. V was cut by 6 bases and J by 0 bases, with 14 bases left in between. The CDR3 is 14 amino acids. In nucleotides, the CDR3 is TGCAGCGTCCTCGGACAGTATATGAACACTGAAGCTTTCTTT. Translation: CSVLGQYMNTEAFF.

This clonotype was seen many times. V usage is TRBV6-6 and J usage is TRBJ2-2; 8 positions agree with TRBD1. After removal of 6 bases from V and 1 base from J, the junction contained 4 bases not matched to a gene. The CDR3 runs to 15 residues. CDR1 is MNHNY and CDR2 is SVGAGI in the germline V gene (reference sequence). CDR3: CASSRGQGNTGELFF. Written as DNA, the CDR3 is TGTGCCAGCAGCCGTGGACAGGGGAACACCGGGGAGCTGTTTTTT.

This clonotype came up many times. This chain links TRBV27 with TRBJ1-6; perhaps TRBD1 as D (6 bases). The CDR3 spans 15 residues. Trimming took 6 bases from V and 10 from J, leaving 19 bases between them. Looked up from germline, CDR1 is MNHEY and CDR2 is SMNVEV (reference sequence). The CDR3 bases are TGTGCCAGCAGCCTGACGGCAGGGGCGGACTCACCCCTCCACTTT. Protein product: CASSLTAGADSPLHF.

This clonotype was seen repeatedly, ten times or more. CDR3 residues: CASKANNRGWGTEAFF. The CDR3 DNA reads as TGTGCCAGCAAGGCCAACAACAGGGGGTGGGGAACTGAAGCTTTCTTT. The chain employs TRBV28 and TRBJ1-1; 8 positions match TRBD1. Per the germline V gene, CDR1 is MDHEN and CDR2 is SYDVKM. CDR3 length equals 16 residues. V was clipped by 7 bases and J by 5 bases; unmatched bases: 15.

This clonotype was recorded many times. In nucleotides, the CDR3 is TGTGCCAGCAGTGATGAGGGGGTTGACAGGGGGCATATTTTTGGCTACACCTTC. Its translation: CASSDEGVDRGHIFGYTF. The V gene is TRBV2, the J gene TRBJ1-2, with 10 bases that match TRBD1. The CDR3 length is 18 residues. V shed 3 bases, J shed 7 bases, and the junction held 17 bases outside the gene matches. Looked up from germline, CDR1 is SNHLY and CDR2 is FYNNEI. The full variable domain, with the rest looked up from reference TRBV2 and TRBJ1-2, is EPEVTQTPSHQVTQMGQEVILRCVPISNHLYFYWYRQILGQKVEFLVSFYNNEISEKSEIFDDQFSVERPDGSNFTLKIRSTKLEDSAMYFCASSDEGVDRGHIFGYTFGSGTRLTVV.

This clonotype was observed many times. CDR3 region: CSARERRIQETQYF. For the CDR3, the DNA is TGCAGTGCTAGGGAGCGGAGAATACAAGAGACCCAGTACTTC. The chain combines TRBV20-1 with TRBJ2-5; D possibly corresponds to TRBD2 (5 bases). Germline V gene sequence: CDR1 DFQATT, CDR2 SNEGSKA (reference sequence). V gave up 3 bases and J gave up 2 bases, with 13 bases separating them. The CDR3 spans 14 residues.

This chain links TRBV20-1 with TRBJ1-4; D possibly corresponds to TRBD1 (5 bases). The V and J ends lost 3 bases and 4 bases respectively, with 9 bases between them. The CDR3 sequence is 13 residues long. Per the germline V gene, CDR1 is DFQATT and CDR2 is SNEGSKA (reference sequence). The chain's CDR3 is CSASLGGNEKLFF. CDR3 nucleotides: TGCAGTGCTAGTTTGGGGGGTAATGAAAAACTGTTTTTT.

Ten or more counts support this clonotype. The J gene is TRBJ1-2, the V gene TRBV7-8; D may be TRBD1 (6 bases). Per germline, CDR1 SGHVS and CDR2 FQNEAQ. The V and J ends lost 6 bases and 0 bases respectively, with 11 bases between them. The CDR3 totals 14 residues. CDR3 sequence: CASRPDSPNYGYTF. The DNA of the CDR3 is TGTGCCAGCAGACCGGACAGTCCTAACTATGGCTACACCTTC.